This T cell receptor (beta chain) was sequenced in a study of monozygotic twins with inflammatory bowel disease. Total RNA, at around 3,800 ng, went into every TCR library. TCRdb re-called the 5' RACE reads, yielding one record per CDR3 amino acid sequence without DNA. Its table records 200,000 to 250,000 distinct CDR3 sequences. The sequenced sample was blood. The sequence was collected from a human donor with ulcerative colitis or Crohn's disease, or a healthy co-twin of an affected twin (not recorded which).

CDR3 loop: CASSVPVTNTEAFF. V gene TRBV2 combines with J gene TRBJ1-1. Germline CDR1 is SNHLY and CDR2 is FYNNEI. The CDR3 is 14 residues long.